This passage covers 5 T cell receptor beta chains from one sample sequenced in a study of preoperative IRX-2 immunotherapy in early breast cancer. The method was immunoSEQ multiplex PCR; TCRdb's version includes in-frame clones alone and lacks a portion of them. The data hold about 98,000 clones, with approximately 90% observed a single time. The sample's treatment: preoperative locoregional IRX-2 cytokine immunotherapy. The material was tumor tissue, obtained after IRX-2 immunotherapy. The receptors were gathered from a human donor with breast cancer.

The chain combines TRBV6-9 with TRBJ2-1; D is undetermined. The CDR3 runs 14 residues. From germline, CDR1 is MNHGY and CDR2 SVAAGI. V was trimmed by 6 bases and J by 3 bases, leaving 12 bases between them. DNA for the CDR3: TGTGCCAGCAGGTCCGGGCTCAACTACAATGAGCAGTTCTTC. Translation gives CASRSGLNYNEQFF.

This clone was seen a single time. The chain carries TRBV15 and TRBJ1-5; unclear D gene. V was pared by 0 bases and J by 3 bases, with 9 bases between. This CDR3 is 15 amino acids long. Germline V gene sequence: CDR1 LNHNV, CDR2 YYDKDF (reference sequence). The CDR3, as DNA: TGTGCCACCAGCAGAGATAGGAGGGTCAATCAGCCCCAGCATTTT. Translated, it gives CATSRDRRVNQPQHF.

The gene calls are TRBV6-8 and TRBJ1-5; D is ambiguous. The CDR3 is made up of 12 amino acids. The V gene lost 6 bases and the J gene lost 9 bases, with 12 bases spanning the gap. Germline V gene data show CDR1 as MNHGY and CDR2 as SAAAGT. The CDR3 reads CASSSFMGPQHF. CDR3 DNA: TGTGCCAGCAGCTCATTTATGGGGCCCCAGCATTTT.

The rearrangement links TRBV6-8 to TRBJ1-5; possibly TRBD1 for D (6 bases). Germline CDR1 MNHGY, CDR2 SAAAGT. V dropped 6 bases and J dropped 0 bases, with 12 bases sitting between them. The CDR3 is 15 residues long. CDR3 in amino acids: CASRIQGDSNQPQHF. DNA of the CDR3: TGTGCCAGCAGGATACAGGGAGATAGCAATCAGCCCCAGCATTTT.

This clone was counted a few times. The chain combines TRBV15 with TRBJ1-1; perhaps TRBD1 as D (5 bases). Germline lookup yields CDR1 LNHNV and CDR2 YYDKDF (reference sequence). The CDR3 is 15 amino acids. Trimming removed 3 bases at V and 4 bases at J, with 15 bases between. For the CDR3, the DNA is TGTGCCACCAGCAGTCGGGACCAGGACGTCACTGAAGCTTTCTTT. It codes for CATSSRDQDVTEAFF.